This TCR beta chain was retrieved from a study of cytomegalovirus exposure and HLA in healthy donors. Broader study findings: Reports credit the classifier with highly specific, highly sensitive diagnosis of cytomegalovirus status. Only CMV serostatus was available as immune exposure information. A later examination showed that TCR association rates differed by HLA locus, with DRB1 most and HLA-C fewest.

As for this clone: Its matching antigen is unknown. The germline gene is not matched at one end of the junction; a read error may be the cause.

CDR1 SNHLY and CDR2 FYNNEI come from the germline V gene. The CDR3 consists of 14 residues. Researchers ran the PCR with 60 Vbeta and 13 Jbeta primers. The data were produced by immunoSEQ multiplex PCR, yet TCRdb's version contains in-frame clones alone and is incomplete. The repertoire table contains 150,000 or so clones. The sequence came from a man between 25 and 39 years old in good health and CMV-seronegative. Sequences were obtained from PBMCs. The chain joins TRBV2 to TRBJ2-5; D may be TRBD1 (5 bases). In DNA form, the CDR3 reads TGTGCCGGCAGCTCCGGACAACCAAGAGAGACCCAGTACTTC. This translates into CAGSSGQPRETQYF. The full variable domain, in which reference TRBV2 and TRBJ2-5 provide the parts outside the CDR3, is EPEVTQTPSHQVTQMGQEVILRCVPISNHLYFYWYRQILGQKVEFLVSFYNNEISEKSEIFDDQFSVERPDGSNFTLKIRSTKLEDSAMYFCAGSSGQPRETQYFGPGTRLLVL.